This T cell receptor beta chain was captured by sequencing in a study of T cell responses to AZD1222 COVID-19 vaccine. Clones were read by immunoSEQ multiplex PCR, and TCRdb kept only the in-frame ones, dropping some. The profile shows approximately 110,000 clones, under 90% of them singletons. This TCR derives from an adult in good health. Here the sequenced sample was peripheral blood, taken on day 0 of AZD1222 vaccination.

This CDR3 is CASSQVWVASNQPQHF. The CDR3 DNA follows: TGCGCCAGCAGCCAAGTATGGGTTGCGAGCAATCAGCCCCAGCATTTT. The rearrangement links TRBV4-1 to TRBJ1-5; D gene unclear. CDR1 is MGHRA and CDR2 is YSYEKL in the germline V gene. This CDR3 comprises 16 residues. V was pared by 1 base and J by 1 base, with 11 bases between.